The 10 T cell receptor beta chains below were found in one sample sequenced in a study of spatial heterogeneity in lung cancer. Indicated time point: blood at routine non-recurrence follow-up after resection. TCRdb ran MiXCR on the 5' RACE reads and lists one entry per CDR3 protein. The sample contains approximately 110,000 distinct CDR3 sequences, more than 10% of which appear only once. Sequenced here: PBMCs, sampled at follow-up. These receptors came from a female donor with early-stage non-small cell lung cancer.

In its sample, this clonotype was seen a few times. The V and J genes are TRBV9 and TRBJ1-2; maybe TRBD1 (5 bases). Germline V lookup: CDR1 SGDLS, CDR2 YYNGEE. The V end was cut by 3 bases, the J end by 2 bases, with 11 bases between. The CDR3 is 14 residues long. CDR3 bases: TGTGCCAGCAGCGGACAGATGGGCAACTATGGCTACACCTTC. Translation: CASSGQMGNYGYTF. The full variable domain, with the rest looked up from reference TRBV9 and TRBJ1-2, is DSGVTQTPKHLITATGQRVTLRCSPRSGDLSVYWYQQSLDQGLQFLIQYYNGEERAKGNILERFSAQQFPDLHSELNLSSLELGDSALYFCASSGQMGNYGYTFGSGTRLTVV.

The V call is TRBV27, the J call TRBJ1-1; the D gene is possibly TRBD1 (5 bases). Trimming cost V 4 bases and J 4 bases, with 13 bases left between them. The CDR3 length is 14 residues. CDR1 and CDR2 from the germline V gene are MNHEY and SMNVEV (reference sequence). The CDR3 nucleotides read TGTGCCAGCAGTTCCAACGGACAATTCACTGAAGCTTTCTTT. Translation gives CASSSNGQFTEAFF.

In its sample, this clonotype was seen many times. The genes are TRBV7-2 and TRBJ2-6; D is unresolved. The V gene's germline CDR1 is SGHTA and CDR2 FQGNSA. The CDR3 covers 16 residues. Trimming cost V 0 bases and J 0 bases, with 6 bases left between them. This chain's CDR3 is CASSLASNSGANVLTF. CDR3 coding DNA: TGTGCCAGCAGCTTAGCAAGCAACTCTGGGGCCAACGTCCTGACTTTC.

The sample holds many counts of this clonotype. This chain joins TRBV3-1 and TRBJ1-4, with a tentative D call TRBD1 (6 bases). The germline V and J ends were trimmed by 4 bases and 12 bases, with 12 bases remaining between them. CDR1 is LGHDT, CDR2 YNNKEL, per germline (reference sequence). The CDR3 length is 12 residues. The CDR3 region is CASSRRTAELFF. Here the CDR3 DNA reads TGTGCCAGCAGCCGCCGGACAGCAGAACTGTTTTTT.

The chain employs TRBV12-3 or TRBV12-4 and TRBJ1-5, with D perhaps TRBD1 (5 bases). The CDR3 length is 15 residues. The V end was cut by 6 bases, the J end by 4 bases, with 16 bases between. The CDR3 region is CASSRPSGGNQPQHF. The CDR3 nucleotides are TGTGCCAGCAGCCGACCCTCTGGGGGAAATCAGCCCCAGCATTTT.

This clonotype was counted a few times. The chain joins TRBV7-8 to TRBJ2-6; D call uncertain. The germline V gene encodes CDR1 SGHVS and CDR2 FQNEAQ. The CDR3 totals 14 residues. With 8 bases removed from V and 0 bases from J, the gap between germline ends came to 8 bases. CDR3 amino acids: CASGRPSGANVLTF. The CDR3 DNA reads TGTGCCAGCGGAAGGCCCTCTGGGGCCAACGTCCTGACTTTC.

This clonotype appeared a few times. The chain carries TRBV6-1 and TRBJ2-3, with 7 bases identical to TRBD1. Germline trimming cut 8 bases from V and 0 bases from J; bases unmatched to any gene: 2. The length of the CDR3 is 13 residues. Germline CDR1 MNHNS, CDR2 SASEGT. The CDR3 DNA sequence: TGTGCCAGCGCGACAGGGAGCACAGATACGCAGTATTTT. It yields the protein CASATGSTDTQYF.

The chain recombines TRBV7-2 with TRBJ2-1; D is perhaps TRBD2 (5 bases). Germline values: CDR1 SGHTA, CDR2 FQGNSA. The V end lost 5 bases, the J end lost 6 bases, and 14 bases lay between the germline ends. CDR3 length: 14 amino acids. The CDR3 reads CASSPSLVRNEQFF. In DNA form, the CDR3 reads TGTGCCAGCAGCCCATCACTAGTTCGCAATGAGCAGTTCTTC. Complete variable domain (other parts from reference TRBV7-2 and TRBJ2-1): GAGVSQSPSNKVTEKGKDVELRCDPISGHTALYWYRQSLGQGLEFLIYFQGNSAPDKSGLPSDRFSAERTGGSVSTLTIQRTQQEDSAVYLCASSPSLVRNEQFFGPGTRLTVL.

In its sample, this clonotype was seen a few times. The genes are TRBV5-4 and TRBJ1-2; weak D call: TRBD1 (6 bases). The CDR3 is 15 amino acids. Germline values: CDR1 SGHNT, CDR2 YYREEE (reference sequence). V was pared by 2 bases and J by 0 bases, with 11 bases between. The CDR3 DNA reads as TGTGCCAGCAGCTTCCCGACAGGAGCTAACTATGGCTACACCTTC. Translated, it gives CASSFPTGANYGYTF. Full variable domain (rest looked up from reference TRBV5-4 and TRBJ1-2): ETGVTQSPTHLIKTRGQQVTLRCSSQSGHNTVSWYQQALGQGPQFIFQYYREEENGRGNFPPRFSGLQFPNYSSELNVNALELDDSALYLCASSFPTGANYGYTFGSGTRLTVV.

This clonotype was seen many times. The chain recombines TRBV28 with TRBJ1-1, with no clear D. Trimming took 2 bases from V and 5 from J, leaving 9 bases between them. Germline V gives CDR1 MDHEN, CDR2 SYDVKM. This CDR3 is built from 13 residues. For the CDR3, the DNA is TGTGCCAGCAGTTTAGAATGGGGAACTGAAGCTTTCTTT. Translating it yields CASSLEWGTEAFF.